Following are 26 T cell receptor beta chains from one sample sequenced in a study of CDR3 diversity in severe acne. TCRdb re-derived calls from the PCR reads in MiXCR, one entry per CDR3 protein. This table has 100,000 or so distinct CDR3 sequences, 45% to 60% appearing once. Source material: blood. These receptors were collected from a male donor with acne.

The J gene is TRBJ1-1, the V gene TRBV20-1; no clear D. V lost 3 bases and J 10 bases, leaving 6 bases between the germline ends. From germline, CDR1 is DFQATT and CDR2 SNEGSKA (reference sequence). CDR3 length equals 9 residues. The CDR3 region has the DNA TGCAGTGCTAGCGAGGTAGCTTTCTTT. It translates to CSASEVAFF.

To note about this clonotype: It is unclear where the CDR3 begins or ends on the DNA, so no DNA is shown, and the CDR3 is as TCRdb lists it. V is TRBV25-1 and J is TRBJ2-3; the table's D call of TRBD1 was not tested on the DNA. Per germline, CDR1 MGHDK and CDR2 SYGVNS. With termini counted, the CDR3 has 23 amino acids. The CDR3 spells CASNLRAGRVYEQYFGPGTRQYF.

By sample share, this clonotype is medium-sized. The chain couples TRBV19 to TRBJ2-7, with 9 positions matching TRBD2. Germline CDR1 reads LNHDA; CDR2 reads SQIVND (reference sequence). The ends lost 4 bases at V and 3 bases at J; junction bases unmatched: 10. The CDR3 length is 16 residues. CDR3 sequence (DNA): TGTGCCAGTAGTAAGGGTATTAGCGGGAGTGTCTACGAGCAGTACTTC. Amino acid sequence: CASSKGISGSVYEQYF.

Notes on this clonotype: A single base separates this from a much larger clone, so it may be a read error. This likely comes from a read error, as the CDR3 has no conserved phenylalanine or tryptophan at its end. The CDR3 loop is CAVRGQGEESGNTIYL. The CDR3 DNA reads as TGTGCCGTTAGGGGGCAGGGGGAGGAATCTGGAAACACCATATATCTT. This chain joins TRBV7-2 and TRBJ1-3; 7 positions match TRBD1. V lost 11 bases, J lost 1 base, and 14 bases stayed unmatched. Germline CDR1 SGHTA, CDR2 FQGNSA. The CDR3 covers 16 residues.

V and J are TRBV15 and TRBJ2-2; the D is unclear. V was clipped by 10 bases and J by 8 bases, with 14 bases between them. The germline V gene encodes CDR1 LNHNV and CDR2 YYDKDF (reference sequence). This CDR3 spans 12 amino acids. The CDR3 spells CASGPVPGELFF. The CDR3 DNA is TGTGCCAGCGGACCGGTACCGGGGGAGCTGTTTTTT.

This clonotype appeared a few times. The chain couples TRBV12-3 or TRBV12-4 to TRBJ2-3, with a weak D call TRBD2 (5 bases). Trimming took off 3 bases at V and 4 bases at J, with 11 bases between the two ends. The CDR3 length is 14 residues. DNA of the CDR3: TGTGCCAGCAGTTTCGGGAATAGCCCAGATACGCAGTATTTT. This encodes CASSFGNSPDTQYF.

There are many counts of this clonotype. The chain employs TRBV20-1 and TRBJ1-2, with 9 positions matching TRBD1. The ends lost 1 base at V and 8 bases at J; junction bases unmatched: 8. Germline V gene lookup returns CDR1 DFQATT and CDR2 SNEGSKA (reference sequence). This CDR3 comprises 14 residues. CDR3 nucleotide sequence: TGCAGTGCTAGAGGGGACAGGGAATCTCAAGGCTACACCTTC. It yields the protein CSARGDRESQGYTF.

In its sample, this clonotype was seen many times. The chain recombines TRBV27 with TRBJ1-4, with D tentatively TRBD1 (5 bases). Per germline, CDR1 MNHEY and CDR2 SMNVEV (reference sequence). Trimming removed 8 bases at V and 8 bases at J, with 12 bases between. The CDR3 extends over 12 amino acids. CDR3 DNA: TGTGCCAGCGGGACCCTAGGGGAAAAACTGTTTTTT. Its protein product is CASGTLGEKLFF.

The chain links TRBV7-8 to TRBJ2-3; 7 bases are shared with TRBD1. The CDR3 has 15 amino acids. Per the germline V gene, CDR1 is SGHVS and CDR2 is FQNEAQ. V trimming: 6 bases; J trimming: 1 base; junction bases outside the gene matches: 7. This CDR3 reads CASSHRDRGTDTQYF. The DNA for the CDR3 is TGTGCCAGCAGTCACCGGGACAGAGGCACAGATACGCAGTATTTT.

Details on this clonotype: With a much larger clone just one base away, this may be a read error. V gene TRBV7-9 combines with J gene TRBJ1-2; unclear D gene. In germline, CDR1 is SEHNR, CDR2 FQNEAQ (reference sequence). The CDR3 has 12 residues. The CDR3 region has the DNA TGTGCCAGCAGCCCCGTCGGGTATGGCTACAGCTTC. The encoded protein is CASSPVGYGYSF.

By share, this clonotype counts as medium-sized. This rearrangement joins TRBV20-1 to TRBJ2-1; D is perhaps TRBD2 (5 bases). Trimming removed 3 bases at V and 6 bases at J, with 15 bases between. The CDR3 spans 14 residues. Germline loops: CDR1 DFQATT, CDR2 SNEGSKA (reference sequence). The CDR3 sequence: CSARSSRKPNEQFF. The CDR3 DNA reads TGCAGTGCTAGGTCTAGCAGGAAGCCCAATGAGCAGTTCTTC.

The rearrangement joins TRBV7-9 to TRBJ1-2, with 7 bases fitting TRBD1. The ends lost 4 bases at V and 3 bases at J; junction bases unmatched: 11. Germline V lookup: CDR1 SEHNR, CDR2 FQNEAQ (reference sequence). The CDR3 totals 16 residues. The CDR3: CASSSIPGQRDYGYTF. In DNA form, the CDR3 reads TGTGCCAGCAGCTCCATACCGGGACAGAGAGACTATGGCTACACCTTC.

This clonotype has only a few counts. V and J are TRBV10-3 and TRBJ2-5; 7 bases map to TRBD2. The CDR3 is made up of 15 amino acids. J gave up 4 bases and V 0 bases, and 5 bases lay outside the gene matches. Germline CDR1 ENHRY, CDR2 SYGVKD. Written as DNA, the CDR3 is TGTGCCATCAGTGAGTCCCCGGGACTACCAGAGACCCAGTACTTC. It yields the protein CAISESPGLPETQYF.

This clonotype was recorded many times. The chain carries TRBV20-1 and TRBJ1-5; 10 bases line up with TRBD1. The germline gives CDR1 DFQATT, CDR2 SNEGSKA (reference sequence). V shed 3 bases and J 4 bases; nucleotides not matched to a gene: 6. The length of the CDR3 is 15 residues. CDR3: CSARYGTGDNQPQHF. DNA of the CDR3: TGCAGTGCTAGGTACGGGACAGGGGATAATCAGCCCCAGCATTTT.

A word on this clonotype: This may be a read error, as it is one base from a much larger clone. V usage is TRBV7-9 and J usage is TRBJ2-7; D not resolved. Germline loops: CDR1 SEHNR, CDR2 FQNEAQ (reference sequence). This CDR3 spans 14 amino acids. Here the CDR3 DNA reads TGTGCCAGCAGCTTAGAAGGGTTCTCCTACGGGCAGTACTTC. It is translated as CASSLEGFSYGQYF.

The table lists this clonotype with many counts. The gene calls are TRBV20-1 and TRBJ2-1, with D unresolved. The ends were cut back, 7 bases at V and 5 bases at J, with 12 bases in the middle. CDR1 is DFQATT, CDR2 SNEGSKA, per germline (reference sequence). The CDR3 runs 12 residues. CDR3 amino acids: CSVSLPDNEQFF. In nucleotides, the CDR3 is TGCAGTGTCTCACTACCGGACAATGAGCAGTTCTTC.

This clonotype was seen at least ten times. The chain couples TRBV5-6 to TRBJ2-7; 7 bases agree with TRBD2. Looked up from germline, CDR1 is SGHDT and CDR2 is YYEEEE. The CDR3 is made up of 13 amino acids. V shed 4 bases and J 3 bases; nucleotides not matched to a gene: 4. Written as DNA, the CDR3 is TGTGCCAGCAGCCTTCCTAGCGGCTACGAGCAGTACTTC. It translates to CASSLPSGYEQYF.

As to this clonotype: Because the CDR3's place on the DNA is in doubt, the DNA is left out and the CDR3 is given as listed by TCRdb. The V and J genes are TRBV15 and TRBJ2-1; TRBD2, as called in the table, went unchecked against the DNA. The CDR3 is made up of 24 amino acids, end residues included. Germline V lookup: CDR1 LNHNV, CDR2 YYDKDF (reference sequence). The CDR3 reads CATSSIYLCSVTRLAGVTDNEQFF.

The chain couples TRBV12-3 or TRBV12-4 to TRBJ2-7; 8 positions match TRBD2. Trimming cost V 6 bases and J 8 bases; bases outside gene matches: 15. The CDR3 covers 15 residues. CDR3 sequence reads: CASSHGLAELRKQYF. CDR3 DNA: TGTGCCAGCAGCCACGGACTAGCAGAGTTACGAAAGCAGTACTTC.

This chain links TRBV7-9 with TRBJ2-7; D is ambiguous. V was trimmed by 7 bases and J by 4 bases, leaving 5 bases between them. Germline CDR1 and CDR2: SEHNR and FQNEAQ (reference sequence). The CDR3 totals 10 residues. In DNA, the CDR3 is TGTGCCAGCATCCAATACGAGCAGTACTTC. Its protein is CASIQYEQYF. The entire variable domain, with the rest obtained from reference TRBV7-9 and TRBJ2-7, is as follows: DTGVSQNPRHKITKRGQNVTFRCDPISEHNRLYWYRQTLGQGPEFLTYFQNEAQLEKSRLLSDRFSAERPKGSFSTLEIQRTEQGDSAMYLCASIQYEQYFGPGTRLTVT.

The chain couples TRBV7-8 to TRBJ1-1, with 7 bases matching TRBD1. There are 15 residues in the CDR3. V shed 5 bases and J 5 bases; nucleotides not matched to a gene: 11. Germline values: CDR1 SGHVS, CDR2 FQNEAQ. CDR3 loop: CASSRQGEPLTEAFF. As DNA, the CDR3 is TGTGCCAGCAGCCGACAGGGAGAGCCTTTGACTGAAGCTTTCTTT.

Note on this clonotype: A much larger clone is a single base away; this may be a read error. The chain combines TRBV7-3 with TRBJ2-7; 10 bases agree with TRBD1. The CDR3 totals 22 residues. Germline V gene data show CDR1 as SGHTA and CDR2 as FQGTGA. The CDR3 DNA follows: TGTGCCGGCAGCTTAATAGCCGGACTCCGGGACAGGGGACCTCAACTTCTCTACGAGCAGTACTTC. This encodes CAGSLIAGLRDRGPQLLYEQYF.

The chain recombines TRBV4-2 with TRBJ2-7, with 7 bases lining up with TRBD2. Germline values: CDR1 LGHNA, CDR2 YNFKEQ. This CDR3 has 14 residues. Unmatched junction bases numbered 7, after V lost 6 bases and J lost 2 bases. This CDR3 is CASRPSGMPYEQYF. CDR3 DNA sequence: TGTGCCAGCAGACCTAGCGGAATGCCCTACGAGCAGTACTTC.

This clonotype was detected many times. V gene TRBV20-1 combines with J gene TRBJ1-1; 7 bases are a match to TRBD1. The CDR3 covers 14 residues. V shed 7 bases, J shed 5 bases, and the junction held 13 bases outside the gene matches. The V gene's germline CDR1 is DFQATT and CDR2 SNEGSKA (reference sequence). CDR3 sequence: CSVPPGTVFTEAFF. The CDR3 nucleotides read TGCAGTGTTCCACCTGGGACAGTATTTACTGAAGCTTTCTTT.

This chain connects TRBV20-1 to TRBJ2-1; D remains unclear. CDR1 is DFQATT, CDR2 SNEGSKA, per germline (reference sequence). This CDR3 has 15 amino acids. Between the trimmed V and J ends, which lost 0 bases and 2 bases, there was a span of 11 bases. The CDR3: CSARDRARTYNEQFF. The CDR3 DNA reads TGCAGTGCTAGAGATCGGGCAAGGACCTACAATGAGCAGTTCTTC.

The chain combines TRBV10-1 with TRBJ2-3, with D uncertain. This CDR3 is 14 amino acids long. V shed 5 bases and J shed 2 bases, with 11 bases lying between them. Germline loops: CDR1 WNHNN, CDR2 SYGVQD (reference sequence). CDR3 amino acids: CASSFDTSTDTQYF. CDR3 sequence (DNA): TGCGCCAGCAGTTTCGACACTTCCACAGATACGCAGTATTTT.